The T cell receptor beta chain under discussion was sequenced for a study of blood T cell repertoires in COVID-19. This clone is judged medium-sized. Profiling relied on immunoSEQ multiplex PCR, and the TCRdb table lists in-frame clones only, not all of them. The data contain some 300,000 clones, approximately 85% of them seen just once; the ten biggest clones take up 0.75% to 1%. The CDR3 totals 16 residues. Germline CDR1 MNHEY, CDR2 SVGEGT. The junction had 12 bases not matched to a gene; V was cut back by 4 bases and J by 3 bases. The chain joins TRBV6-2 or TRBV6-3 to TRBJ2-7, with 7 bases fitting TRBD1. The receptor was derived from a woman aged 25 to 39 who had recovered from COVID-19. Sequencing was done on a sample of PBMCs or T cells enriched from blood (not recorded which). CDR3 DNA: TGTGCCAGCAGTTCACGGTCCCGGGACAGAGGCTACGAGCAGTACTTC. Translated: CASSSRSRDRGYEQYF.